Listed below are T cell receptor beta chains from one sample, sequenced in a study of shared clonotypes between healthy human individuals. Here immunoSEQ multiplex PCR was the method, and the copy in TCRdb shows in-frame clones only, minus some. Of around 2,100,000 clones in the sample, about 94% are singletons; the top ten hold roughly 1.2%. Sample: naive CD8+ T cells sorted from blood. These receptors originate from a young man in good health. Both conserved end residues are part of each CDR3. D genes are given only for firm matches. Only part of the rows carry a size: once, few, many, or a class if the clone is expanded.

TRBJ2-7 | TRBD1 | few | TRBV27 | CASSLGDSYEQYF | TGTGCCAGCAGTTTAGGGGACAGCTACGAGCAGTACTTC
TRBJ2-3 | . | . | TRBV27 | CASSLQGWTDTQYF | TGTGCCAGCAGTTTGCAGGGATGGACAGATACGCAGTATTTT
TRBJ2-7 | . | once | TRBV4-1 | CASSPGSRGYEQYF | TGCGCCAGCAGCCCAGGGTCAAGAGGCTACGAGCAGTACTTC
TRBJ2-7 | TRBD1 | once | TRBV5-5 | CASSLGQGYSYEQYF | TGTGCCAGCAGCTTAGGACAGGGTTACTCCTACGAGCAGTACTTC
TRBJ1-1 | . | once | TRBV7-9 | CASSLEGGFTEAFF | TGTGCCAGCAGCTTAGAGGGGGGTTTCACTGAAGCTTTCTTT
TRBJ1-3 | TRBD1 | . | TRBV27 | CASSPIDDRASGNTIYF | TGTGCCAGCAGTCCAATCGATGACAGGGCCTCTGGAAACACCATATATTTT
TRBJ1-1 | TRBD1 | . | TRBV11-2 | CASSLGRDRGPDTEAFF | TGTGCCAGCAGCTTAGGACGGGACAGGGGGCCAGACACTGAAGCTTTCTTT
TRBJ2-1 | . | . | TRBV29-1 | CSVLEGLYNEQFF | TGCAGCGTTCTAGAGGGGCTTTACAATGAGCAGTTCTTC
TRBJ2-7 | TRBD2 | . | TRBV6-5 | CASSAGLAGGYEQYF | TGTGCCAGCAGTGCGGGACTAGCGGGGGGCTACGAGCAGTACTTC
TRBJ2-1 | TRBD2 | . | TRBV27 | CASSSGRAYSDEQFF | TGTGCCAGCAGCAGCGGGAGGGCCTACTCGGATGAGCAGTTCTTC
TRBJ1-3 | . | . | TRBV4-1 | CASSQVGALGNTIYF | TGCGCCAGCAGCCAAGTGGGGGCCCTGGGGAACACCATATATTTT
TRBJ2-7 | . | . | TRBV6-5 | CASRPLAGGVYEQYF | TGTGCCAGCAGGCCCCTGGCCGGGGGAGTGTACGAGCAGTACTTC
TRBJ2-5 | . | . | TRBV10-2 | CASSGTFQETQYF | TGCGCCAGCAGTGGGACATTTCAAGAGACCCAGTACTTC
TRBJ1-2 | TRBD1 | . | TRBV7-9 | CASRQGDLYGYTF | TGTGCCAGCAGACAGGGGGACCTCTATGGCTACACCTTC
TRBJ2-7 | . | . | TRBV23-1 | CASSQSPSIEGNSYEQYF | TGCGCCAGCAGTCAATCTCCCTCAATTGAGGGAAATTCCTACGAGCAGTACTTC
TRBJ2-2 | . | . | TRBV27 | CASSFSQGPGELFF | TGTGCCAGCAGTTTCTCACAGGGCCCCGGGGAGCTGTTTTTT
TRBJ1-2 | . | . | TRBV30 | CAWSGVGYGYTF | TGTGCCTGGAGTGGCGTTGGGTATGGCTACACCTTC
TRBJ2-1 | . | . | TRBV6-5 | CASSPGTPNEQFF | TGTGCCAGCAGTCCCGGGACGCCCAATGAGCAGTTCTTC
TRBJ2-4 | TRBD2 | once | TRBV15 | CATSRGGMDIQYF | TGTGCCACCAGCCGGGGGGGTATGGACATTCAGTACTTC
TRBJ2-5 | . | . | TRBV27 | CASSQGQQETQYF | TGTGCCAGCAGCCAAGGACAGCAAGAGACCCAGTACTTC
TRBJ2-1 | TRBD2 | . | TRBV11-2 | CASRPGLAEGYNEQFF | TGTGCCAGCCGCCCTGGGCTAGCGGAGGGATACAATGAGCAGTTCTTC
TRBJ2-4 | . | . | TRBV18 | CASSSTLEIREGGTGIQYF | TGTGCCAGCTCATCGACGTTAGAAATCAGGGAGGGGGGAACCGGCATTCAGTACTTC
TRBJ2-7 | . | . | TRBV7-2 | CASSLEGQYYEQYF | TGTGCCAGCAGCTTAGAAGGACAGTACTACGAGCAGTACTTC
TRBJ1-4 | . | . | TRBV27 | CASSSHVGGINEKLFF | TGTGCCAGCAGTAGCCACGTGGGGGGAATTAATGAAAAACTGTTTTTT
TRBJ1-1 | . | . | TRBV19 | CASSPGAGAFF | TGTGCCAGTAGTCCCGGTGCAGGGGCTTTCTTT
TRBJ2-7 | . | . | TRBV9 | CASSVGQSYEQYF | TGTGCCAGCAGCGTAGGGCAATCCTACGAGCAGTACTTC
TRBJ2-6 | TRBD1 | once | TRBV7-9 | CASRGTGGGGANVLTF | TGTGCCAGCAGGGGAACAGGGGGCGGTGGGGCCAACGTCCTGACTTTC
TRBJ2-5 | TRBD2 | . | TRBV6-6 | CASSRSSGRIQETQYF | TGTGCCAGCAGCCGCTCTAGCGGGAGGATCCAAGAGACCCAGTACTTC
TRBJ1-2 | . | . | TRBV30 | CAWTTYQEGVYGYTF | TGTGCCTGGACCACGTATCAGGAGGGGGTCTATGGCTACACCTTC
TRBJ1-1 | . | . | TRBV5-4 | CASGHQGMNTEAFF | TGTGCCAGCGGTCATCAGGGAATGAACACTGAAGCTTTCTTT
TRBJ1-1 | . | . | TRBV9 | CASSEGYENTEAFF | TGTGCCAGCAGCGAGGGGTACGAGAACACTGAAGCTTTCTTT
TRBJ2-3 | . | . | TRBV6-1 | CASRYTDTQYF | TGTGCCAGCAGGTATACAGATACGCAGTATTTT
TRBJ2-3 | . | . | TRBV5-6 | CASSFPFRSSADTQYF | TGTGCCAGCAGCTTCCCGTTCAGGTCCAGCGCAGATACGCAGTATTTT
TRBJ2-7 | TRBD1 | . | TRBV4-1 | CASSPSPGGIYEQYF | TGCGCCAGCAGCCCAAGTCCAGGGGGAATCTACGAGCAGTACTTC
TRBJ2-3 | . | . | TRBV5-8 | CASSKSSPTGTQYF | TGTGCCAGCAGCAAAAGCTCCCCGACTGGTACGCAGTATTTT
TRBJ1-2 | TRBD1 | . | TRBV10-3 | CAISEGQGGSYGYTF | TGTGCCATCAGCGAGGGACAGGGAGGTAGCTATGGCTACACCTTC
TRBJ2-7 | . | . | TRBV6-5 | CASSYGQGIYEQYF | TGTGCCAGCAGTTACGGGCAGGGGATCTACGAGCAGTACTTC
TRBJ2-7 | . | . | TRBV5-6 | CASSLGPRWDEQYF | TGTGCCAGCAGCTTGGGCCCAAGGTGGGACGAGCAGTACTTC
TRBJ2-1 | . | . | TRBV19 | CANPGGTSSYNEQFF | TGTGCCAATCCAGGGGGGACGAGCTCCTACAATGAGCAGTTCTTC
TRBJ2-3 | . | once | TRBV6-6 | CATLAGTSGDTQYF | TGTGCCACCCTCGCCGGGACATCAGGAGATACGCAGTATTTT
TRBJ1-1 | . | . | TRBV28 | CAPGAVNTEAFF | TGTGCCCCCGGGGCGGTGAACACTGAAGCTTTCTTT
TRBJ2-2 | . | few | TRBV19 | CASSIVAGLSGGELFF | TGTGCCAGTAGTATAGTGGCAGGCCTTTCAGGCGGGGAGCTGTTTTTT
TRBJ2-7 | . | . | TRBV6-5 | CASALGTEQYF | TGTGCCAGCGCACTAGGTACCGAGCAGTACTTC